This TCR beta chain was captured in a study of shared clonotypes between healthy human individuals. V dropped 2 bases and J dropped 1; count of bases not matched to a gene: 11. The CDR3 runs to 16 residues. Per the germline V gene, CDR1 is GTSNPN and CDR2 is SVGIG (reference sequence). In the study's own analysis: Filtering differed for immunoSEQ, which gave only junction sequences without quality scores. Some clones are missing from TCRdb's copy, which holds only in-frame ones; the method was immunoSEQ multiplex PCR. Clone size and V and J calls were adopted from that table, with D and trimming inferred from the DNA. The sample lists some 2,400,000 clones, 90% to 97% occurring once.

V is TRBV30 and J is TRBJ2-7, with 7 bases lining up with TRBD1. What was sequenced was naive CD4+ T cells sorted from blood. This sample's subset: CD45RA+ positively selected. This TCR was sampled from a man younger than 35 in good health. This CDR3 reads CAWSPSRDRGSYEQYF. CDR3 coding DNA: TGTGCCTGGAGTCCTAGCCGGGACAGAGGGTCCTACGAGCAGTACTTC.